The entry below describes one T cell receptor (beta chain). Its antigen remains unidentified. The data were taken from a study of long-term antiretroviral therapy in people with HIV. Regarding the study as a whole: At every time point, clones expanded before ART dominated the repertoire. The study collected no data on ART adherence, viral resistance or therapy changes.

The authors ran the immunoSEQ assay, v3.0, at survey level. TCRdb keeps only in-frame clones here, not all; method: immunoSEQ multiplex PCR. The table has approximately 39,000 clones, 75% to 90% seen once. Germline lookup yields CDR1 SEHNR and CDR2 FQNEAQ (reference sequence). Trimming removed 5 bases at V and 3 bases at J, with 11 bases between. The CDR3 spans 14 residues. HIV-positive participants were all treated in the United States. Amounts of roughly 0.9-10 million cryopreserved PBMC were held in the samples before DNA extraction. This specimen was unsorted PBMCs, taken 1.5 years after starting antiretroviral therapy. The chain combines TRBV7-9 with TRBJ1-5, with no clear D. The sequence came from a man younger than 35 with HIV. CDR3 nucleotides: TGTGCCAGCAGCGCGGACGGATACAATCAGCCCCAGCATTTT. Amino acids: CASSADGYNQPQHF.